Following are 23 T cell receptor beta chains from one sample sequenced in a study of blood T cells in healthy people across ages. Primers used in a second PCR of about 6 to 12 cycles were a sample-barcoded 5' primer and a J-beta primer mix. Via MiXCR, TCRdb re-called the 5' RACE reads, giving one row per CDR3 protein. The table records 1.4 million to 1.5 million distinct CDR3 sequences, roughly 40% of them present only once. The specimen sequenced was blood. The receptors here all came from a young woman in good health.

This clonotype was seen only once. Written as DNA, the CDR3 is TGTGCCAGCAGCCCCATCCAGGGGAAACAAGAGACCCAGTACTTC. Amino acid sequence: CASSPIQGKQETQYF. The rearrangement uses TRBV7-7 and TRBJ2-5; tentatively, D is TRBD1 (6 bases). V was pared by 5 bases and J by 2 bases, with 15 bases between. The CDR3 contains 15 residues. Germline V gene data show CDR1 as SSHAT and CDR2 as FNYEAQ (reference sequence).

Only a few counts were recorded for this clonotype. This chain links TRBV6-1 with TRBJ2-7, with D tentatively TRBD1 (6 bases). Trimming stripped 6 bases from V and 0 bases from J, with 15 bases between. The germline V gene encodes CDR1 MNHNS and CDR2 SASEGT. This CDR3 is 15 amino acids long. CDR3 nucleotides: TGTGCCAGCAGACTACAGGGTTCCGGCTCCTACGAGCAGTACTTC. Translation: CASRLQGSGSYEQYF.

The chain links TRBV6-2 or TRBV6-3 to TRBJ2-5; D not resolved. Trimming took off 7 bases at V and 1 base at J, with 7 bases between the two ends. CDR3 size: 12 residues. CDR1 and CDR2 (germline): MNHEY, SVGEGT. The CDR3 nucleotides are TGTGCCAGCACCATTCCCCAAGAGACCCAGTACTTC. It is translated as CASTIPQETQYF.

The CDR3 DNA reads as TGTGCCAGCAGCGCAACAGTTTGGGAGACCCAGTACTTC. Its protein is CASSATVWETQYF. This chain connects TRBV27 to TRBJ2-5; D unresolved. There are 13 residues in the CDR3. Germline CDR1 reads MNHEY; CDR2 reads SMNVEV (reference sequence). Trimming took 6 bases from V and 5 from J, leaving 13 bases between them.

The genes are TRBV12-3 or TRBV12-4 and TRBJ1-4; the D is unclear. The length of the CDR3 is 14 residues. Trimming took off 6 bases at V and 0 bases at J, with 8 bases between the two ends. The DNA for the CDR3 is TGTGCCAGCAGGGCCTTTGCAACTAATGAAAAACTGTTTTTT. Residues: CASRAFATNEKLFF.

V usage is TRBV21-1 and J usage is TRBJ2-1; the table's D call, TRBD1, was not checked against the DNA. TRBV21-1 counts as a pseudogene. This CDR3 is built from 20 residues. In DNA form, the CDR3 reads TGTGCCAGCAGCCACCCCGACAACGTCCTGGACAGGGGTACAGGGAATGAGCAGTTCTTC. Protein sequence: CASSHPDNVLDRGTGNEQFF.

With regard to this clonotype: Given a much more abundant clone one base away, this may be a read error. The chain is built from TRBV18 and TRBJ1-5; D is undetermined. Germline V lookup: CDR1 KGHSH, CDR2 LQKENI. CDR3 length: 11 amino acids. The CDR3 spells CTSSLNQPQHF. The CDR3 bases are TGTACCAGCTCCCTCAATCAGCCCCAGCATTTT.

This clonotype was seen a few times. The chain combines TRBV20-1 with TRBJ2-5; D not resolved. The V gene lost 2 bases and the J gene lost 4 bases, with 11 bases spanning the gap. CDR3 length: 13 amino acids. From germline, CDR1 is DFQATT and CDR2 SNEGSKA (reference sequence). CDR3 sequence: CSARSLRTETQYF. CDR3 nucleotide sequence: TGCAGTGCTAGATCCCTGCGAACAGAGACCCAGTACTTC.

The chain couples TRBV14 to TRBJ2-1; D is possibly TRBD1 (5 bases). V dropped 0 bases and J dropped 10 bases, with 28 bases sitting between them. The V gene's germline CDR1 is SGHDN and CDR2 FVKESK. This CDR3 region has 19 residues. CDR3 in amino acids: CASSQDARYRQYLLGEQFF. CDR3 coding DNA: TGTGCCAGCAGCCAAGATGCTAGGTACCGACAGTACCTCTTGGGAGAGCAGTTCTTC.

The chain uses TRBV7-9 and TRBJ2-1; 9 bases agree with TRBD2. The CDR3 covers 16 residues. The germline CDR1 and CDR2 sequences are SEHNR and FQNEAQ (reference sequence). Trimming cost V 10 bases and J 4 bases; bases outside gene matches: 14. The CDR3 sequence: CAIREDLAGSYNEQFF. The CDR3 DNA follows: TGTGCCATCCGGGAGGACCTAGCGGGGAGTTACAATGAGCAGTTCTTC.

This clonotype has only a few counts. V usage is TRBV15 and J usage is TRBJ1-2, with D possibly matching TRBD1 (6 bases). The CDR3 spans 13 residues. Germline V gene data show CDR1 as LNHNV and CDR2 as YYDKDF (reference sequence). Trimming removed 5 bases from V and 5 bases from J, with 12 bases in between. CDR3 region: CATSGQDRYGYTF. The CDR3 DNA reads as TGTGCCACCAGCGGCCAGGACAGATATGGCTACACCTTC.

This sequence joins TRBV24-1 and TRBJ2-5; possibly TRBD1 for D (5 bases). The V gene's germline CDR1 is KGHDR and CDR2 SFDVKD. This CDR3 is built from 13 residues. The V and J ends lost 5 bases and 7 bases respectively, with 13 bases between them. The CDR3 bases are TGTGCCACCAGTGTGGGGCCCCCGGGGACCCAGTACTTC. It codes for CATSVGPPGTQYF.

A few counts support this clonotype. DNA for the CDR3: TGTGCCAGCAGCCCTAGACTAGGGCTTACTGAGCAGTTCTTC. This sequence encodes CASSPRLGLTEQFF. The rearrangement uses TRBV14 and TRBJ2-1; D may be TRBD2 (6 bases). This CDR3 comprises 14 residues. Germline-derived CDR1 and CDR2 are SGHDN and FVKESK. Trimming removed 4 bases from V and 9 bases from J, with 16 bases in between.

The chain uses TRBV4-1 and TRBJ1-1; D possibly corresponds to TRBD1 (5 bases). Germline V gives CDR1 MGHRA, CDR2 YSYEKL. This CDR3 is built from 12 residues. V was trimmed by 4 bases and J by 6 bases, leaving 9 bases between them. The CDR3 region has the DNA TGCGCCAGCAGCCCCGCGGGGGCTGAAGCTTTCTTT. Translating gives CASSPAGAEAFF.

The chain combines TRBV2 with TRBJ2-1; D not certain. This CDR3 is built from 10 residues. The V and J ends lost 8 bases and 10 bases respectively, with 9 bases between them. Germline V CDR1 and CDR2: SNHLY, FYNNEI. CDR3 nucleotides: TGTGCCAGCCGAATTAGGGAGCAGTTCTTC. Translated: CASRIREQFF.

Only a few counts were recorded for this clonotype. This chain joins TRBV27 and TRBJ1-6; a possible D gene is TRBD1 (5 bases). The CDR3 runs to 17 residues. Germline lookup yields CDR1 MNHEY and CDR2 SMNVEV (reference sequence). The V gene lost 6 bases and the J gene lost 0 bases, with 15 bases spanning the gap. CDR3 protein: CASRLGTSSSYNSPLHF. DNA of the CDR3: TGTGCCAGCAGACTCGGGACCTCGAGCTCCTATAATTCACCCCTCCACTTT.

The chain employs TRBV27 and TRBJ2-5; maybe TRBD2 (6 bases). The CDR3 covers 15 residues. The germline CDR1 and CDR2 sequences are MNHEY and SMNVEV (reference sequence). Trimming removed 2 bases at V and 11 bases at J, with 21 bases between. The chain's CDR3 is CASSLLRGVGHEQYF. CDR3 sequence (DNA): TGTGCCAGCAGTTTACTACGCGGGGTGGGTCATGAGCAGTACTTC.

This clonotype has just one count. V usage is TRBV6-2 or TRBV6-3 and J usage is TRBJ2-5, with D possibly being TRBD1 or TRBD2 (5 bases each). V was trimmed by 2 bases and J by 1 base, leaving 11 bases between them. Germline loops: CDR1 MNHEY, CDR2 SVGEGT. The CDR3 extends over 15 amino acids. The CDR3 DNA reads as TGTGCCAGCAGTTACCGTGACAGCGGCCAAGAGACCCAGTACTTC. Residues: CASSYRDSGQETQYF.

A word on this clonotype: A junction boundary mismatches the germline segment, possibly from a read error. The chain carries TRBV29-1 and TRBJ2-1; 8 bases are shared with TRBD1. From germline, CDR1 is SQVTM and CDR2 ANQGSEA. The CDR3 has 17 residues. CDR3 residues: CSVAGQASHGQYSEQFF. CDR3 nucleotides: TGCAGCGTTGCGGGACAGGCGTCTCACGGTCAGTACAGTGAGCAGTTCTTC.

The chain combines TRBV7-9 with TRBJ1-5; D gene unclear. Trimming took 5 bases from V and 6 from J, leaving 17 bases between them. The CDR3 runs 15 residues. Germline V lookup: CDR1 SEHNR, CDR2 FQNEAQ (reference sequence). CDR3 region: CASSLLERGGQPQHF. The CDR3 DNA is TGTGCCAGCAGCCTCCTAGAGAGAGGCGGTCAGCCCCAGCATTTT.

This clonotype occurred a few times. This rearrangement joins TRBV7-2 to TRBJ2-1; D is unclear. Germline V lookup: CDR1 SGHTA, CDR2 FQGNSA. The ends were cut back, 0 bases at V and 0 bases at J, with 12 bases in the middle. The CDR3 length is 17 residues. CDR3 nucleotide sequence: TGTGCCAGCAGCTTAGCTGGGCTCCTCAGCTCCTACAATGAGCAGTTCTTC. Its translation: CASSLAGLLSSYNEQFF. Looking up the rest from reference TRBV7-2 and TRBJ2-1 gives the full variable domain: GAGVSQSPSNKVTEKGKDVELRCDPISGHTALYWYRQSLGQGLEFLIYFQGNSAPDKSGLPSDRFSAERTGGSVSTLTIQRTQQEDSAVYLCASSLAGLLSSYNEQFFGPGTRLTVL.

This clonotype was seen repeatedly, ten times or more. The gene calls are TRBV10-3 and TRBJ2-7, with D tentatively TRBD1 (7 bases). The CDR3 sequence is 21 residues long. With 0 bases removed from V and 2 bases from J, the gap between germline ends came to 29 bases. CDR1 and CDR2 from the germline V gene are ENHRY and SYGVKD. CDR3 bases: TGTGCCATCAGTGAGTCGTCAGGGGGGAAGCCTAGGTCGGTAGACCCCTACGAGCAGTACTTC. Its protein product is CAISESSGGKPRSVDPYEQYF.

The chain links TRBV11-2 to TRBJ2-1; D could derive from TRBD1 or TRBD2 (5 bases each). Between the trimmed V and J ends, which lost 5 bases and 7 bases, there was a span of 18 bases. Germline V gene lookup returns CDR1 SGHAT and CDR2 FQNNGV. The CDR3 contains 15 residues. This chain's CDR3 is CASSLLGTSRNEQFF. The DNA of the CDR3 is TGTGCCAGCAGCCTGTTGGGGACCTCTCGGAATGAGCAGTTCTTC.